The present entry profiles one T cell receptor beta chain with its context. This clonotype was seen repeatedly, ten times or more. Its antigen target is currently unknown. No much larger clone is present one base from it, and per-base qualities are unavailable. The data were obtained in a study of Graves' ophthalmopathy and Graves' hyperthyroidism (dated by TCRdb to 2016 to 2019). Regarding the study in general: Hyperthyroidism was considered stable if no progression to ophthalmopathy occurred within 18 months of follow-up. To tell Graves' ophthalmopathy apart from Graves' hyperthyroidism, and to predict which patients would progress to ophthalmopathy, the study relied on TCR beta repertoire signatures. In total, approximately 130 blood samples were TCR-sequenced: 43 ophthalmopathy, about 75 hyperthyroidism and about 17 hyperthyroidism-to-ophthalmopathy patients. To explore V-J signatures distinguishing ophthalmopathy from hyperthyroidism, a discovery set of approximately 100 patients (fewer than 45 ophthalmopathy, 57 stable hyperthyroidism) was enrolled. An independent validation cohort was composed of around 19 hyperthyroidism patients and 15 to 17 patients who later progressed from hyperthyroidism to ophthalmopathy. In several hyperthyroidism patients, the T-cell repertoires found in thyroid tissue were compared with those found in blood. Once sampling was done, hyperthyroidism patients were given methimazole at a starting dose of 30 mg daily, while ophthalmopathy patients were given high-dose intravenous methylprednisolone.

Paper-wide results and their limitations: In cross-validation, the 13-signature model distinguished ophthalmopathy from stable hyperthyroidism with 87.88% sensitivity and approximately 81% specificity, while in the test set the corresponding values were roughly 80% and 75%. Most expanded thyroid clonotypes with frequency above 0.001 were also detected in blood, suggesting blood repertoires may reflect the thyroid immune response. No statistical method was used to predetermine the sample size, and group allocation was not hidden from the investigators. In validation, the model predicted ophthalmopathy progression with more than 55% sensitivity and around 72% specificity; some twelve predicted patients were CT-confirmed with GO in a median of about 6.1 months.

Hyperthyroidism patients were newly diagnosed, with disease duration under 2 months, and aged 18 to 65 years. Patients with other autoimmune diseases, uncontrolled infections, pregnancy or lactation were excluded from the study. Clinical symptoms, serum thyroxine, TRAb, thyroid ultrasound and orbital computed tomography formed the basis of the diagnosis. Total RNA was extracted using Trizol reagent, and RNA quality was checked on an Agilent 2100 Bioanalyzer. Its CDR3 holds 13 amino acids, cysteine through phenylalanine. The kept DNA is CDR3 alone, 39 bases in frame from the first base. A distance of 6 bases separates the germline ends of V and J, which lose 7 bases and 2 bases respectively. CDR1 and CDR2, per the germline V gene (reference sequence), are LNHDA and SQIVND. TCR beta CDR3 regions were amplified from RNA transcripts for repertoire sequencing. A first-round RT-PCR used HTBI primers with the Qiagen OneStep RT-PCR kit, followed by a second-round multiplex PCR, size selection and purification. The libraries underwent paired-end sequencing with 100 bp reads on an Illumina HiSeq2000. Processing in the source paper ran as follows. SOAPnuke was used to process the reads, removing any read that contained adapters or uncalled bases, had a mean Phred below 15, or lacked an exact match to the constant primer or identifier. High-quality paired reads were merged with COPE v1.2.5. Each unique nucleotide sequence was defined as a clonotype, and clonotypes were aligned to IMGT TRB V, D and J references with MiTCR v1.1. Only V-J combinations with frequency above 0.0001 were analysed, covering 99% to 99.2% of repertoires. For each V-J combination, a TCR clonal expansion and chaos score was defined as the ratio of F50 clonal expansion to chaos observed in the TCRdist matrix. Welch's t-statistics and random forest were used to reduce features to about a dozen V-J combinations, which were fed into a naive Bayes classifier. The similarity between thyroid and blood repertoires was quantified using the Morisita-Horn index. The public reads were reprocessed in TCRdb via fastp at Q25 and MiXCR, keeping in-frame beta chains. Identical CDR3 proteins give one entry, which carries the most common genes and DNA. The V and J calls and clone size come from TCRdb's table, not from the authors' own analysis. The sample data list 1 million to 1.3 million distinct CDR3 sequences, and about 40% of these were observed just once. The ten top clones hold approximately 12% of the sample.

The specimen sequenced was peripheral blood or thyroid tissue (not recorded which). The clonotype comes from an adult man with Graves' hyperthyroidism. The chain is assembled from TRBV19 and TRBJ2-6; no D gene is confidently identified. The sequence in DNA is TGTGCCAGTACTTTCCCTGGGGCCAACGTCCTGACTTTC. This is translated as CASTFPGANVLTF. With the portions outside the CDR3 filled from the reference TRBV19 and TRBJ2-6 genes, the complete variable region becomes DGGITQSPKYLFRKEGQNVTLSCEQNLNHDAMYWYRQDPGQGLRLIYYSQIVNDFQKGDIAEGYSVSREKKESFPLTVTSAQKNPTAFYLCASTFPGANVLTFGAGSRLTVL.